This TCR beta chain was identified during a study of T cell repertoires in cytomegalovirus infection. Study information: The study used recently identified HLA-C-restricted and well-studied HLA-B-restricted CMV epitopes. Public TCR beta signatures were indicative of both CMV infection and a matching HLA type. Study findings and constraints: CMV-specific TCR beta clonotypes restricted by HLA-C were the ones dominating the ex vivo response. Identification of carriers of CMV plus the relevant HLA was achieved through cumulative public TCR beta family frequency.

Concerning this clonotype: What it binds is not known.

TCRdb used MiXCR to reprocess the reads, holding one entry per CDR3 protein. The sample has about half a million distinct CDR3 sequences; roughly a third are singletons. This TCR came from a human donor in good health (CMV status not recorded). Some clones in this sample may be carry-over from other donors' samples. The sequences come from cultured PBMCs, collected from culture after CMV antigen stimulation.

CDR3 bases: TGCGCCAGCAGCCAATCGGAGGGGGCCTACGAGCAGTACGTC. Amino acid sequence: CASSQSEGAYEQYV. The rearrangement links TRBV4-1 to TRBJ2-7; D tentatively reads TRBD1 or TRBD2 (6 bases each). In germline, CDR1 is MGHRA, CDR2 YSYEKL. Trimming removed 2 bases from V and 2 bases from J, with 10 bases in between. The CDR3 loop spans 14 amino acids.